This TCR beta chain was retrieved from a study of Ad26.COV2.S vaccination and SARS-CoV-2 variants. Looking at the study overall: Participants got Ad26.COV2.S intramuscularly, once or twice 56 days apart. Study-level results: Vaccine and placebo groups showed comparable non-spike TCR breadth. Substantial response breadth was reportedly seen for spike-specific CD8+ and CD4+ T cells after vaccination.

A word on this clone: The antigen is undetermined.

The CDR3 consists of 18 residues. Treatment specified: about 20 received Ad26.COV2.S at low or high dose, single or two shots; about 5 received placebo; per-sample allocation not given. Samples analyzed were those drawn on day 63 after the first vaccine or placebo injection. Clones were sequenced by immunoSEQ multiplex PCR, and TCRdb holds only the in-frame ones, with some missing. The sample lists hundreds of thousands of clones, 80% to 90% seen once, with approximately 5% in the top ten. This chain uses TRBV12-1 with TRBJ1-5; the D segment call TRBD1 is taken from the table without a DNA check. TRBV12-1 is noted as a pseudogene. This sequence originates from a person between 18 and 59 years old who received the Ad26.COV2.S COVID-19 vaccine or a placebo. The sequences come from peripheral blood, collected in a trial of Ad26.COV2.S vaccine versus placebo. The CDR3 region has the DNA TGTGCCAGCAGCTTTGGAGGATCCAGGGGCATAAGCAATCAGCCCCAGCATTTT. Translated, it gives CASSFGGSRGISNQPQHF.